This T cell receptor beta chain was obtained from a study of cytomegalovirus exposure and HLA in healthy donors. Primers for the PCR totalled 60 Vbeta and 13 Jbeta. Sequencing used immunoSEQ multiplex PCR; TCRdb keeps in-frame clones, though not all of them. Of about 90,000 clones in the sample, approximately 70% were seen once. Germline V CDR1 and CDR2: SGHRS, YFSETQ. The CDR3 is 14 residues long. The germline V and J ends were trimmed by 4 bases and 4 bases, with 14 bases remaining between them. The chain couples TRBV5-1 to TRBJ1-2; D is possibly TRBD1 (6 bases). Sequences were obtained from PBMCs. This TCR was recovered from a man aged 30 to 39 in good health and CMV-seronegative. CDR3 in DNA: TGCGCCAGCAGCCCTTGGACAGATAGCTATGGCTACACCTTC. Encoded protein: CASSPWTDSYGYTF.